These 25 T cell receptor beta chains were sequenced from one sample in a study of tumor and adjacent non-tumor tissue in lung cancer. This sample's RNA came from whole unsorted tissue. TCRbeta libraries were built with three rounds of nested PCR, modified from ARM-PCR. One entry per CDR3 protein results from TCRdb running MiXCR on the multiplex PCR reads. The repertoire holds about 80,000 distinct CDR3 sequences, roughly 75% seen once, with 10% to 15% in the top ten. Input material: lung tumor tissue. The source is a woman aged 70-85 years with non-small cell lung cancer.

This clonotype occurred a few times. The genes are TRBV5-1 and TRBJ2-3; 9 bases agree with TRBD2. CDR1 SGHRS and CDR2 YFSETQ come from the germline V gene. J was trimmed by 5 bases and V by 4 bases; bases with no gene match: 11. CDR3 length: 16 residues. The CDR3 DNA reads as TGCGCCAGCAGCCGCGTTAGCGGGAGTGAGATAGATACGCAGTATTTT. Amino acid sequence: CASSRVSGSEIDTQYF.

There are many counts of this clonotype. This chain uses TRBV10-3 with TRBJ1-3, with 8 nucleotides matching TRBD1. With V trimmed by 2 bases and J by 3 bases, 6 bases remained unmatched. CDR3 length: 16 amino acids. Per germline, CDR1 ENHRY and CDR2 SYGVKD. As DNA, the CDR3 is TGTGCCATCAGTGAGCCTTGGACAGGGTTTGGAAACACCATATATTTT. It specifies CAISEPWTGFGNTIYF.

This clonotype was counted at least ten times. This chain uses TRBV11-2 with TRBJ2-7, with D maybe TRBD2 (5 bases). Trimming cost V 2 bases and J 0 bases, with 11 bases left between them. Germline CDR1 and CDR2: SGHAT and FQNNGV. The CDR3 has 15 amino acids. The CDR3, as DNA: TGTGCCAGCAGCTTATCAGCGGACTCCTCCTACGAGCAGTACTTC. Protein sequence: CASSLSADSSYEQYF.

This clonotype was seen many times. DNA for the CDR3: TGTGCCAGCAGCAACTACCTAACAGGAGTAGCGGGAGATAATGAGCAGTTCTTC. Translation: CASSNYLTGVAGDNEQFF. The rearrangement links TRBV21-1 to TRBJ2-1; the table names TRBD2, a call not compared with the DNA. TRBV21-1 is noted as a pseudogene. CDR3 length: 18 amino acids.

This clonotype was seen just once. At one end the junction does not follow the germline gene, possibly because of a read error. The chain employs TRBV7-8 and TRBJ2-5; 8 bases agree with TRBD1. The CDR3 runs to 20 residues. Germline loops: CDR1 SGHVS, CDR2 FQNEAQ. For the CDR3, the DNA is TGTGCCAGCAGCTTATGGCCCAGGACAGGGAGATCCTTGGGCCAACAGACCCAGTACTTC. It yields the protein CASSLWPRTGRSLGQQTQYF. Looking up the rest from reference TRBV7-8 and TRBJ2-5 gives the full variable domain: GAGVSQSPRYKVAKRGQDVALRCDPISGHVSLFWYQQALGQGPEFLTYFQNEAQLDKSGLPSDRFFAERPEGSVSTLKIQRTQQEDSAVYLCASSLWPRTGRSLGQQTQYFGPGTRLLVL.

The chain uses TRBV6-2 or TRBV6-3 and TRBJ2-5, with 10 bases lining up with TRBD1. Unmatched junction bases numbered 24, after V lost 9 bases and J lost 2 bases. Germline V gives CDR1 MNHEY, CDR2 SVGEGT. The CDR3 extends over 20 amino acids. CDR3 sequence reads: CASSHSIWKPRDRGQETQYF. The CDR3 nucleotides read TGTGCCAGTAGTCACTCGATTTGGAAACCCCGGGACAGGGGTCAAGAGACCCAGTACTTC.

The sample holds one count of this clonotype. One junction end does not reproduce the germline sequence, and a read error may be involved. CDR3 protein: CAARTGGFNERFF. The CDR3 DNA reads TGTGCGGCAAGGACAGGAGGGTTCAATGAGCGGTTCTTC. The rearrangement joins TRBV5-4 to TRBJ2-1; D may be TRBD1 (7 bases). Per germline, CDR1 SGHNT and CDR2 YYREEE (reference sequence). The CDR3 extends over 13 amino acids.

At least ten counts were recorded for this clonotype. The CDR3 sequence: CASSATSGGRGELFF. Here the CDR3 DNA reads TGTGCCAGCAGTGCCACTAGCGGGGGGCGCGGGGAGCTGTTTTTT. The rearrangement links TRBV28 to TRBJ2-2; 12 bases are shared with TRBD2. Looked up from germline, CDR1 is MDHEN and CDR2 is SYDVKM. V lost 5 bases to trimming and J lost 7 bases; unmatched junction nucleotides: 5. This CDR3 contains 15 residues.

The chain uses TRBV4-2 and TRBJ2-7; 10 bases fit TRBD2. Germline CDR1 and CDR2: LGHNA and YNFKEQ. The CDR3 covers 22 residues. Here the CDR3 reads CASNQVFIRLLAGLPSFYEQYV. As DNA, the CDR3 is TGTGCCAGCAACCAAGTTTTCATCAGATTACTAGCGGGATTACCGAGCTTCTACGAGCAGTACGTC.

This clonotype occurred once. Because the CDR3 is missing its conserved closing phenylalanine or tryptophan, this is likely a read error. In nucleotides, the CDR3 is TGCGCCAGCAGCGGGACATGGGGCGCAGATACGCAGTATGTT. Amino acid sequence: CASSGTWGADTQYV. The chain employs TRBV10-1 and TRBJ2-3, with D perhaps TRBD1 (6 bases). Trimming left V 6 bases short and J 4 bases short, with 14 bases between. The germline V gene has CDR1 WNHNN and CDR2 SYGVQD (reference sequence). The CDR3 totals 14 residues.

This clonotype was counted at least ten times. The chain links TRBV10-2 to TRBJ2-1; no definite D call. Germline V CDR1 and CDR2: WSHSY, SAAADI. This CDR3 has 13 amino acids. Trimming took off 7 bases at V and 5 bases at J, with 12 bases between the two ends. CDR3 bases: TGCGCCAGCACCGAACACCTAAACAATGAGCAGTTCTTC. Its protein is CASTEHLNNEQFF.

To note about this clonotype: Likely a read error: the CDR3 ends without its conserved phenylalanine or tryptophan. V usage is TRBV10-3 and J usage is TRBJ1-1; a possible D gene is TRBD1 (5 bases). CDR3 length: 14 residues. Trimming shortened V by 6 bases and J by 3 bases, and 14 bases separated the two germline ends. CDR1 and CDR2 (germline): ENHRY, SYGVKD. DNA for the CDR3: TGTGCCATCAGCCTGAACGGGGGGGACACTGAAGCTTTCGTT. This sequence encodes CAISLNGGDTEAFV.

With regard to this clonotype: Just one base apart from a much larger clone, this may be a read error. V is TRBV28 and J is TRBJ1-2; no clear D gene. The germline V gene has CDR1 MDHEN and CDR2 SYDVKM. The CDR3 totals 11 residues. In DNA, the CDR3 is TGTGTCAGCAGTTTAAGGATGGGCTACACCTTC. Protein product: CVSSLRMGYTF.

On this clonotype: One end of the junction does not line up with germline, which may come from a read error. This sequence joins TRBV4-1 and TRBJ1-1; possibly TRBD1 for D (6 bases). Per the germline V gene, CDR1 is MGHRA and CDR2 is YSYEKL. This CDR3 is built from 15 residues. CDR3: CTSSQVLDRSAEAFF. CDR3 DNA: TGCACCAGCAGCCAAGTGTTAGACAGGTCCGCTGAAGCCTTCTTT.

A word on this clonotype: A read error may be the cause here, since a much bigger clone is one base away. CDR3 DNA sequence: TGTGCCAGCAGCTACCGTGACGAGCAGTACTTC. Translation: CASSYRDEQYF. The chain joins TRBV7-9 to TRBJ2-7; D is unresolved. The CDR3 loop spans 11 amino acids. Germline V lookup: CDR1 SEHNR, CDR2 FQNEAQ (reference sequence). V lost 4 bases to trimming and J lost 5 bases, with 6 bases between them.

Regarding this clonotype: A read error may account for a junction end that differs from germline. The V gene is TRBV11-3, the J gene TRBJ1-3; D uncertain. The CDR3 runs to 14 residues. The germline V gene has CDR1 SGHNT and CDR2 YENEEA. This chain's CDR3 is CSSSLRESGNTIYF. In nucleotides, the CDR3 is TGTTCCAGCAGCTTAAGAGAATCTGGAAACACCATATATTTT.

As for this clonotype: This may stem from a read error, because a much larger clone lies one nucleotide away. The rearrangement uses TRBV14 and TRBJ2-7; D is perhaps TRBD1 or TRBD2 (5 bases each). The germline V and J ends were trimmed by 5 bases and 4 bases, with 18 bases remaining between them. CDR3 length: 15 residues. Germline V CDR1 and CDR2: SGHDN, FVKESK. CDR3 protein: CASSLDGANAYEQYF. CDR3 DNA: TGTGCCAGCAGCTTAGACGGGGCTAACGCTTACGAGCAGTACTTC.

This clonotype has a single count. A much larger clone lies a single base off, so this may be a read error. The chain is built from TRBV5-1 and TRBJ2-2; the match to TRBD2 covers 8 bases. The germline V gene encodes CDR1 SGHRS and CDR2 YFSETQ. Germline trimming cut 4 bases from V and 5 bases from J; bases unmatched to any gene: 10. The CDR3 runs to 16 residues. The CDR3 coding sequence is TGCGCCAGCAGCCCCAGTGGTAGCGGGAATACCGGGGAGCTGTTTTTT. As protein: CASSPSGSGNTGELFF.

This clonotype was seen more than once but under ten times. Here the CDR3 omits its conserved ending phenylalanine or tryptophan, so a read error is the likely source. The chain employs TRBV4-1 and TRBJ2-5, with 9 bases lining up with TRBD2. Looked up from germline, CDR1 is MGHRA and CDR2 is YSYEKL. The CDR3 sequence is 20 residues long. Losses at the gene ends were 1 base for V and 2 bases for J; bases not matched to a gene: 17. The CDR3 protein is CASSQGRGLAGNVGQETQYS. The CDR3 DNA reads TGCGCCAGCAGCCAAGGGAGAGGCCTAGCGGGAAATGTTGGTCAAGAGACCCAGTACTCC.

Comment on this clonotype: This could be a read error, since a much larger clone is one nucleotide away. The chain recombines TRBV28 with TRBJ1-2; tentatively, D is TRBD1 (5 bases). Trimming stripped 7 bases from V and 3 bases from J, with 18 bases between. Germline V gene data show CDR1 as MDHEN and CDR2 as SYDVKM. The CDR3 totals 15 residues. CDR3 amino acids: CASNFRDGPYYGYTF. Here the CDR3 DNA reads TGTGCCAGCAATTTTAGGGACGGCCCCTACTATGGCTACACCTTC.

The table lists this clonotype with a count of one. The chain couples TRBV5-5 to TRBJ2-2; D remains ambiguous. Germline V lookup: CDR1 SGHKS, CDR2 YYEKEE (reference sequence). The CDR3 runs to 16 residues. The CDR3 sequence is CVNSLAKWAATGELFF. The CDR3 region has the DNA TGTGTCAATAGCTTGGCCAAATGGGCAGCCACCGGGGAGCTGTTTTTT.

For this clonotype: A read error may be the cause here, since a much bigger clone is one base away. The rearrangement links TRBV6-1 to TRBJ2-1; D is possibly TRBD2 (6 bases). This CDR3 region has 15 residues. Germline CDR1 reads MNHNS; CDR2 reads SASEGT. CDR3 nucleotide sequence: TGTACCAGCAGTGAGGTAGCGGAGGGCTACAATGAGCAGTTCTTC. Its protein product is CTSSEVAEGYNEQFF.

In regard to this clonotype: A junction end diverges from the germline sequence, so it may reflect a read error. The CDR3 coding sequence is TGTGCCAGCAGCCTGGCGGGGTTAAGAACAAGCGGAGGCTACATCTTC. It is translated as CASSLAGLRTSGGYIF. The chain combines TRBV6-1 with TRBJ1-2; D not resolved. The CDR3 is 16 residues long. CDR1 is MNHNS, CDR2 SASEGT, per germline.

V usage is TRBV28 and J usage is TRBJ2-1, with no clear D. The CDR3 spans 15 residues. V lost 1 base and J lost 5, with 12 bases in between. Germline V gene data show CDR1 as MDHEN and CDR2 as SYDVKM. The CDR3 DNA reads TGTGCCAGCAGTTTATACTTTCCTACGGACAATGAGCAGTTCTTC. Its protein is CASSLYFPTDNEQFF.

The rearrangement joins TRBV7-8 to TRBJ2-7; a weak D match, TRBD2 (6 bases). The CDR3 length is 14 residues. Trimming removed 4 bases at V and 13 bases at J, with 23 bases between. In germline, CDR1 is SGHVS, CDR2 FQNEAQ. The CDR3 region has the DNA TGTGCCAGCAGCTCGGGACTGTTCTCCTACGAGTACTACTTC. Translation gives CASSSGLFSYEYYF.